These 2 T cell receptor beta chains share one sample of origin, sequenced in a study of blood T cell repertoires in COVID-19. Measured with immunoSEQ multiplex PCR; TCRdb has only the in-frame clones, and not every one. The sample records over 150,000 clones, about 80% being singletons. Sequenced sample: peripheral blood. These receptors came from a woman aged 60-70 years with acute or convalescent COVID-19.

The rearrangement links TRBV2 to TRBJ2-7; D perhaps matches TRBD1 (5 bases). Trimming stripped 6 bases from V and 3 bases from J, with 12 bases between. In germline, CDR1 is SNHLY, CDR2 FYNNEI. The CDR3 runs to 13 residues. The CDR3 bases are TGTGCCAGCAGCGACCAGGGATTCTACGAGCAGTACTTC. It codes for CASSDQGFYEQYF.

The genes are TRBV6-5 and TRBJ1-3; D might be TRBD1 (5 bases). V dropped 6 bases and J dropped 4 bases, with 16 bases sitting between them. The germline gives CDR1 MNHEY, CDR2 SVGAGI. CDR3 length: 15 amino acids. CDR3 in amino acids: CASRTAGRSGNTIYF. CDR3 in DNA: TGTGCCAGCAGAACAGCGGGGCGGTCCGGAAACACCATATATTTT.